These T cell receptor beta chains were read from a single sample in a study of Tregs in tolerant kidney transplant recipients. The assay was immunoSEQ multiplex PCR, and TCRdb's table has in-frame clones only and misses some. The table shows approximately 82,000 clones, with approximately 94% occurring only once. The input for sequencing was CD4+ T cells from blood (PBMCs), taken 12 months after the transplant. These receptors all stem from a human patient who received a combined kidney and bone marrow transplant. Some T cells may trace back to the graft donor. Both conserved end residues are part of each CDR3. The order of the fields is CDR3 length, D gene, clone size, J gene, V gene, CDR3 protein, CDR3 DNA. A D gene is named only where the DNA matches it firmly. Expanded clones are given a class, and other clones once, few, many or no size at all.

17,.,once,TRBJ1-1,TRBV30,CAWSVFWPGTGGTEAFF,.
11,.,.,TRBJ2-3,TRBV20-1,CSARDPNTQYF,TGCAGTGCTAGAGATCCTAATACGCAGTATTTT
14,TRBD1,.,TRBJ2-7,TRBV5-1,CASSQDRGPYEQYF,TGCGCCAGCAGCCAGGACAGGGGACCCTACGAGCAGTACTTC
12,TRBD1,.,TRBJ1-2,TRBV15,CATADRGYGYTF,TGTGCCACCGCCGACAGGGGCTATGGCTACACCTTC
14,.,.,TRBJ2-3,TRBV6-6,CASSSRHFTDTQYF,TGTGCCAGCAGTTCCCGACACTTCACAGATACGCAGTATTTT
16,TRBD2,.,TRBJ2-1,TRBV4-3,CASSQGYSGKYNEQFF,TGCGCCAGCAGCCAAGGGTACAGCGGGAAATACAATGAGCAGTTCTTC
15,.,.,TRBJ2-7,TRBV4-1,CASSQEVASIPGQYF,TGCGCCAGCAGCCAAGAAGTAGCCTCGATACCCGGGCAGTACTTC
15,.,once,TRBJ2-1,TRBV7-3,CASSLIAQRYNEQFF,TGTGCCAGCAGCTTAATCGCACAACGATACAATGAGCAGTTCTTC
13,.,.,TRBJ1-2,TRBV7-2,CASSLDQGYGYTF,TGTGCCAGCAGCTTAGACCAGGGCTATGGCTACACCTTC
14,.,.,TRBJ2-4,TRBV4-3,CASSPSKPPWSQYF,TGCGCCAGCAGCCCCTCGAAGCCCCCCTGGAGTCAGTACTTC
13,.,.,TRBJ2-4,TRBV2,CASDERSANIQYF,TGTGCCAGCGATGAGCGGTCCGCCAACATTCAGTACTTC
14,.,.,TRBJ1-3,TRBV5-1,CASTEGAVGNTIYF,TGCGCCAGCACTGAGGGCGCGGTAGGAAACACCATATATTTT
15,.,once,TRBJ1-1,TRBV10-3,CAISESGGASTEAFF,TGTGCCATCAGTGAGTCGGGGGGGGCGAGCACTGAAGCTTTCTTT
13,.,.,TRBJ2-7,TRBV6-6,CASRPGHEAKQYF,TGTGCCAGCAGACCGGGACACGAGGCAAAGCAGTACTTC
15,TRBD1,.,TRBJ1-5,TRBV7-8,CASSLTGTAYQPQHF,TGTGCCAGCAGCTTAACCGGGACAGCCTATCAGCCCCAGCATTTT
13,TRBD2,.,TRBJ2-2,TRBV18,CASSPLADGELFF,TGTGCCAGCTCACCGCTAGCGGACGGGGAGCTGTTTTTT
15,TRBD1,.,TRBJ1-6,TRBV11-2,CASSFSGQVNSPLHF,TGTGCCAGCAGCTTCTCGGGACAGGTCAATTCACCCCTCCACTTT
13,.,few,TRBJ2-7,TRBV2,CASSEGLGREQYF,TGTGCCAGCAGTGAAGGTCTGGGGCGCGAGCAGTACTTC
14,TRBD1,.,TRBJ1-6,TRBV7-9,CASRGQGNNSPLHF,TGTGCCAGTCGGGGACAGGGTAACAATTCACCCCTCCACTTT
15,.,.,TRBJ2-5,TRBV7-2,CASSSNVRGGGTQYF,TGTGCCAGCAGTTCCAATGTTAGGGGGGGCGGGACCCAGTACTTC
13,.,.,TRBJ2-7,TRBV12-1,CASSSARGYEQYF,TGTGCCAGCAGCTCCGCCAGGGGATACGAGCAGTACTTC
12,TRBD1,.,TRBJ2-1,TRBV2,CASRKDRNEQFF,TGTGCCAGCAGGAAGGACAGGAATGAGCAGTTCTTC
18,TRBD1,.,TRBJ2-5,TRBV25-1,CASSAGPGTGGGRETQYF,TGTGCCAGCAGTGCCGGACCTGGGACAGGGGGAGGTAGAGAGACCCAGTACTTC
19,TRBD2,.,TRBJ2-3,TRBV11-3,CASSLDGWTSGSSTDTQYF,TGTGCCAGCAGCTTAGATGGGTGGACTAGCGGTTCTAGCACAGATACGCAGTATTTT
14,.,.,TRBJ2-7,TRBV5-5,CASTYQAGPYEQYF,TGTGCCAGCACCTATCAGGCAGGGCCCTACGAGCAGTACTTC
16,.,.,TRBJ1-5,TRBV4-1,CASSLLLGQKNQPQHF,TGCGCCAGCAGCCTACTCCTTGGACAGAAAAATCAGCCCCAGCATTTT
13,.,.,TRBJ2-5,TRBV11-3,CASSLELQETQYF,TGTGCCAGCAGCTTAGAACTACAAGAGACCCAGTACTTC
14,.,once,TRBJ1-3,TRBV6-5,CASSRSQAGNTIYF,TGTGCCAGCAGTCGTTCACAGGCTGGAAACACCATATATTTT
18,.,.,TRBJ1-5,TRBV7-9,CASSLILQGGYSNQPQHF,TGTGCCAGCAGCTTAATTCTTCAGGGAGGTTATAGCAATCAGCCCCAGCATTTT
14,.,.,TRBJ2-5,TRBV4-3,CASSQEAGRETQYF,TGCGCCAGCAGCCAGGAGGCGGGGAGAGAGACCCAGTACTTC
16,.,.,TRBJ2-3,TRBV4-3,CASSQDLLAVRDTQYF,TGCGCCAGCAGCCAAGATCTACTAGCCGTGCGCGATACGCAGTATTTT